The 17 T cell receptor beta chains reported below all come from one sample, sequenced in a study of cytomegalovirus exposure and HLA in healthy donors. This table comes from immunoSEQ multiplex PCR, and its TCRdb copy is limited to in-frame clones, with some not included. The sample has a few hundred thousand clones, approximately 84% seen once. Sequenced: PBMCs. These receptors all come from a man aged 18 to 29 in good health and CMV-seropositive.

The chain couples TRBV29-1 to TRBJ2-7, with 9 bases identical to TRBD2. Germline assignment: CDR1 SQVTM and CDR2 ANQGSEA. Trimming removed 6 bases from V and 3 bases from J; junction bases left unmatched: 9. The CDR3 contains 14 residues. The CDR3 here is CSVGWAGGNYEQYF. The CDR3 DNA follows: TGCAGCGTAGGCTGGGCGGGAGGGAACTACGAGCAGTACTTC.

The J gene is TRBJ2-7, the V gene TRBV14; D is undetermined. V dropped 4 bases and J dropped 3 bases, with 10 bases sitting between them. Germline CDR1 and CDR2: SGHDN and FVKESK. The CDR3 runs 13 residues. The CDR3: CASSRSLSYEQYF. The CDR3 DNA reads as TGTGCCAGCAGCCGCAGTTTAAGCTACGAGCAGTACTTC.

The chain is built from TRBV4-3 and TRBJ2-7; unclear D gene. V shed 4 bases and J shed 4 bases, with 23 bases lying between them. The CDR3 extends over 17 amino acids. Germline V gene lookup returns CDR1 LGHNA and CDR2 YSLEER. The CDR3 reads CASSLNPTGSDGYEQYF. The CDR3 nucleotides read TGCGCCAGCAGCCTAAACCCCACCGGGTCCGATGGGTACGAGCAGTACTTC.

The CDR3 protein is CASSLAQDSNGYTF. The CDR3 DNA sequence: TGTGCCAGCAGCTTAGCGCAGGACAGCAATGGCTACACCTTC. The J gene is TRBJ1-2, the V gene TRBV7-9; possible D gene TRBD1, 6 bases. Germline CDR1 and CDR2: SEHNR and FQNEAQ (reference sequence). CDR3 length: 14 amino acids. Trimming removed 0 bases from V and 6 bases from J, with 11 bases in between.

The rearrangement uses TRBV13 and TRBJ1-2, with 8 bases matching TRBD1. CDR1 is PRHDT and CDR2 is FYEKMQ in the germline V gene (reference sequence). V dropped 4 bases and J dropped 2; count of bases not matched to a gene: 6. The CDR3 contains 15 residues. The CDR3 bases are TGTGCCAGCAGCTCCCAGGGGGCGCTGAACTATGGCTACACCTTC. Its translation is CASSSQGALNYGYTF.

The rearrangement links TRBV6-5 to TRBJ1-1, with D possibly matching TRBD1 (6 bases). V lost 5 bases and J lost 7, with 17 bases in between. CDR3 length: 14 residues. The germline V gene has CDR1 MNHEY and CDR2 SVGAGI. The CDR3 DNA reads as TGTGCCAGCAGTCCCAAAGACAGGAAAAATGAAGCTTTCTTT. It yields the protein CASSPKDRKNEAFF.

CDR3 DNA sequence: TGCGCCAGCAGCTTGGGCCCACAGGGGATTCGAGAGACCCAGTACTTC. Translated: CASSLGPQGIRETQYF. The genes are TRBV5-1 and TRBJ2-5; 7 bases are a match to TRBD1. The CDR3 has 16 residues. V was clipped by 0 bases and J by 4 bases; unmatched bases: 9. Germline V CDR1 and CDR2: SGHRS, YFSETQ.

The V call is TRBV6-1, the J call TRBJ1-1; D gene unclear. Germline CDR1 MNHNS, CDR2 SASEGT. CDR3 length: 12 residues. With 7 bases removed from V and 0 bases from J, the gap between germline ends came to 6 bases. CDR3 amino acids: CASTPVNTEAFF. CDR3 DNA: TGTGCCAGCACCCCAGTGAACACTGAAGCTTTCTTT.

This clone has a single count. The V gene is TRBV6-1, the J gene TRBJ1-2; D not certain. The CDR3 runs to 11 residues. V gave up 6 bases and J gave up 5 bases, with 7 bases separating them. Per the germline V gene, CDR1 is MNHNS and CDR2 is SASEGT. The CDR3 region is CASRTGYGYTF. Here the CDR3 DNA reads TGTGCCAGCAGGACGGGGTATGGCTACACCTTC.

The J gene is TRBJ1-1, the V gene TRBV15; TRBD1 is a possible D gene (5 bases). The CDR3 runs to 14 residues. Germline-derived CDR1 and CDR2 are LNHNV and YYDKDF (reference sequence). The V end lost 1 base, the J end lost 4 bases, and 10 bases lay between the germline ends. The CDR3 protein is CATSRAERGTEAFF. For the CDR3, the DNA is TGTGCCACCAGCAGAGCTGAAAGGGGCACTGAAGCTTTCTTT.

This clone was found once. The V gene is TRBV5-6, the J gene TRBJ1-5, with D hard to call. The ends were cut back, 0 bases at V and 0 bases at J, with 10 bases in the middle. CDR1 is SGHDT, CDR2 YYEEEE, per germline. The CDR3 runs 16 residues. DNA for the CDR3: TGTGCCAGCAGCTTGGGGCCTCCGAATAGCAATCAGCCCCAGCATTTT. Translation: CASSLGPPNSNQPQHF.

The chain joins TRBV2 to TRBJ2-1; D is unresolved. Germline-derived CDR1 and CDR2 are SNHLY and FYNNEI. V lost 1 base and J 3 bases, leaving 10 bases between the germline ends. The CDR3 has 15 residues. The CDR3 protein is CASSEEVSYYNEQFF. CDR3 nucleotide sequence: TGTGCCAGCAGTGAAGAGGTTTCCTACTACAATGAGCAGTTCTTC. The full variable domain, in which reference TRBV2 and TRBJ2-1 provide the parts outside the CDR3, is EPEVTQTPSHQVTQMGQEVILRCVPISNHLYFYWYRQILGQKVEFLVSFYNNEISEKSEIFDDQFSVERPDGSNFTLKIRSTKLEDSAMYFCASSEEVSYYNEQFFGPGTRLTVL.

The CDR3 region has the DNA TGTGCCAGCAGGCCGACAGGAAGAGGGGAAGCTTTCTTT. It specifies CASRPTGRGEAFF. The rearrangement joins TRBV2 to TRBJ1-1, with D maybe TRBD1 (6 bases). Trimming took off 6 bases at V and 8 bases at J, with 16 bases between the two ends. This CDR3 spans 13 amino acids. Germline V gives CDR1 SNHLY, CDR2 FYNNEI.

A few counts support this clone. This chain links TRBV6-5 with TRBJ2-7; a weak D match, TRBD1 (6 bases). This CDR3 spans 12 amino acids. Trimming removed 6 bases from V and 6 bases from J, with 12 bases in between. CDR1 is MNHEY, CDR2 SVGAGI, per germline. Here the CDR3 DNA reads TGTGCCAGCAGCTCAGGGGTAGGCGAGCAGTACTTC. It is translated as CASSSGVGEQYF.

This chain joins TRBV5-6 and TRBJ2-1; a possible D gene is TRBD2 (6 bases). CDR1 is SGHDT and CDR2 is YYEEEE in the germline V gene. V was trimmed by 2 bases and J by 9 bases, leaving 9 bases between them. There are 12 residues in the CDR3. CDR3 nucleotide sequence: TGTGCCAGCAGCTTCCCAGCGGGTGAGCAGTTCTTC. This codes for CASSFPAGEQFF.

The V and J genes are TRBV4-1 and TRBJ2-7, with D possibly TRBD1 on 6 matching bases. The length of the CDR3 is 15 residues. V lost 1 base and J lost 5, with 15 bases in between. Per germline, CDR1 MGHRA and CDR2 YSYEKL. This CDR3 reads CASSQGGHKSHEQYF. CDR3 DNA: TGCGCCAGCAGCCAAGGGGGACACAAGTCCCACGAGCAGTACTTC.

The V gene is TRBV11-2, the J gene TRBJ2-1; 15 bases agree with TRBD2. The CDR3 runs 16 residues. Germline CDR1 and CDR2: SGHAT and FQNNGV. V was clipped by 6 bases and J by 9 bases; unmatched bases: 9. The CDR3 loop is CASRARTSGRAFEQFF. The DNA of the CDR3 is TGTGCCAGCAGGGCCAGGACTAGCGGGAGGGCCTTTGAGCAGTTCTTC.